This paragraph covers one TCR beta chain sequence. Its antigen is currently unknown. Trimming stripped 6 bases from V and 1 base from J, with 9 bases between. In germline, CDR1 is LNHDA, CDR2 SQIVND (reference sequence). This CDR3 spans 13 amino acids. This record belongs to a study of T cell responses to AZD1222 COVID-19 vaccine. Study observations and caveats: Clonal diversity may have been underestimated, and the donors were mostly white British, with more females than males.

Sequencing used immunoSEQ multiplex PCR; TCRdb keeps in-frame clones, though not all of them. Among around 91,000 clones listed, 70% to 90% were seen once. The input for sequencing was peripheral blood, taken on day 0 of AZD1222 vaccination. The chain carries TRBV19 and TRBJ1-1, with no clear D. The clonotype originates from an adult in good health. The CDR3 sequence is CASSDIGNTEAFF. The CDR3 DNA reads TGTGCCAGTAGCGACATTGGGAACACTGAAGCTTTCTTT. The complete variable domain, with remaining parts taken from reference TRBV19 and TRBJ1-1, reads DGGITQSPKYLFRKEGQNVTLSCEQNLNHDAMYWYRQDPGQGLRLIYYSQIVNDFQKGDIAEGYSVSREKKESFPLTVTSAQKNPTAFYLCASSDIGNTEAFFGQGTRLTVV.